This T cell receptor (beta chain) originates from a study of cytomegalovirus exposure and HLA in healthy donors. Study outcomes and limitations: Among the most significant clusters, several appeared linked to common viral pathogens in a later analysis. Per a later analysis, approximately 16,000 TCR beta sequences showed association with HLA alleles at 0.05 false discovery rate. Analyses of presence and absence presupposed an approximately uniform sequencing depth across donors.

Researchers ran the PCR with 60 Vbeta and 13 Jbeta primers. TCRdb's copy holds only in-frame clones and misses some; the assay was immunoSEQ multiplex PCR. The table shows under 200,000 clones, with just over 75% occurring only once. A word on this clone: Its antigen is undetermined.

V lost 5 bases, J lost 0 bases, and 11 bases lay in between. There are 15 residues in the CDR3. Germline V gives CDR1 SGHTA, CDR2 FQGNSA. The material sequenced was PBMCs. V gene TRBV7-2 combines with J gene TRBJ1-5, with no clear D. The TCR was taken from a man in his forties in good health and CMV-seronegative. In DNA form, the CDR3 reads TGTGCCAGCAGCGCCGGACTGAATAGCAATCAGCCCCAGCATTTT. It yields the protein CASSAGLNSNQPQHF.